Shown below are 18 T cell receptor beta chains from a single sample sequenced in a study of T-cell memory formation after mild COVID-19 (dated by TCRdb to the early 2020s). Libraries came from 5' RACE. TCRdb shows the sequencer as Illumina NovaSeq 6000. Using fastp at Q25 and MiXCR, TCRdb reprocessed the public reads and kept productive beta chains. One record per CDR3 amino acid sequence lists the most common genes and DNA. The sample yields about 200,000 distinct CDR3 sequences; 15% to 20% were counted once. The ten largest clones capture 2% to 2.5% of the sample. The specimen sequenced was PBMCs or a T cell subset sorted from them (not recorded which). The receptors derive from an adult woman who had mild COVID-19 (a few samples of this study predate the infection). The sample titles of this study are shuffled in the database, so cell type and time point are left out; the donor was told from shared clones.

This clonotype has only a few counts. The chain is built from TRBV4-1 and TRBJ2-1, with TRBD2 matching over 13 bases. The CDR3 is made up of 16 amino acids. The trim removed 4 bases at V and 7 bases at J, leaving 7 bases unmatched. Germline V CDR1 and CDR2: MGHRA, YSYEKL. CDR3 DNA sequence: TGCGCCAGCAGCCGCGGACTAGCGGGAGATCTGAATGAGCAGTTCTTC. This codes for CASSRGLAGDLNEQFF.

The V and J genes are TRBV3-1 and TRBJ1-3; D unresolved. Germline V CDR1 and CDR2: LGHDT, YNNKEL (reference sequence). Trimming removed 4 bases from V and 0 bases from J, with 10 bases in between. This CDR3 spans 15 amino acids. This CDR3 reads CASSPFAVSGNTIYF. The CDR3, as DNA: TGTGCCAGCAGCCCTTTCGCAGTCTCTGGAAACACCATATATTTT. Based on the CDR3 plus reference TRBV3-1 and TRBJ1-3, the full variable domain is DTAVSQTPKYLVTQMGNDKSIKCEQNLGHDTMYWYKQDSKKFLKIMFSYNNKELIINETVPNRFSPKSPDKAHLNLHINSLELGDSAVYFCASSPFAVSGNTIYFGEGSWLTVV.

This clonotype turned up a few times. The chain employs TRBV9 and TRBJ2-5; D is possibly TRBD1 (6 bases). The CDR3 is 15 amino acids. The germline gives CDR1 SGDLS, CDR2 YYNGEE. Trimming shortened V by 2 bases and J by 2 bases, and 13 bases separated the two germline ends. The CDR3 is CASSVEGGIQETQYF. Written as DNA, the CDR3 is TGTGCCAGCAGCGTCGAAGGGGGAATACAAGAGACCCAGTACTTC.

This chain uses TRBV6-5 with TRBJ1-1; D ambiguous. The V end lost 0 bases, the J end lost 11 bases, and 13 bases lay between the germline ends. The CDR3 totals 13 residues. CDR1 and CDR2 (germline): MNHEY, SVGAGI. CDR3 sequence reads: CASSYSTGLGAFF. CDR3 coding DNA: TGTGCCAGCAGTTACTCGACGGGTCTTGGTGCTTTCTTT.

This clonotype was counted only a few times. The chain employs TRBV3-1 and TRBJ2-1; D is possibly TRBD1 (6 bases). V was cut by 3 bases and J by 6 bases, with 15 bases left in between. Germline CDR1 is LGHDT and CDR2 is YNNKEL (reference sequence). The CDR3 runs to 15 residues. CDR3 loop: CASSQGTGLINEQFF. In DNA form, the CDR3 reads TGTGCCAGCAGCCAGGGAACAGGGTTAATCAATGAGCAGTTCTTC.

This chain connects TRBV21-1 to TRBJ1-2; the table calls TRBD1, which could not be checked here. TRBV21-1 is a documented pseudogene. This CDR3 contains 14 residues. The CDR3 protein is CASSLGTVSYGYTF. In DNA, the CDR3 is TGTGCCAGCAGTCTCGGGACAGTCTCATATGGCTACACCTTC.

The CDR3 here is CASSPYRPGYEQYF. In DNA, the CDR3 is TGTGCCAGCTCACCTTACAGGCCCGGCTACGAGCAGTACTTC. The chain carries TRBV18 and TRBJ2-7, with D possibly TRBD1 on 5 matching bases. Per germline, CDR1 KGHSH and CDR2 LQKENI. Between the trimmed V and J ends, which lost 3 bases and 3 bases, there was a span of 12 bases. The CDR3 is 14 amino acids. Full variable domain (missing parts from reference TRBV18 and TRBJ2-7): NAGVMQNPRHLVRRRGQEARLRCSPMKGHSHVYWYRQLPEEGLKFMVYLQKENIIDESGMPKERFSAEFPKEGPSILRIQQVVRGDSAAYFCASSPYRPGYEQYFGPGTRLTVT.

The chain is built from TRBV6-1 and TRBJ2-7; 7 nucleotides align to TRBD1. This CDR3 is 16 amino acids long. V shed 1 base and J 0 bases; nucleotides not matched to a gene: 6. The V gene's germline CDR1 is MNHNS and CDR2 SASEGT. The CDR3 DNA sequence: TGTGCCAGCAGTGAAGAGGCAGGGGACAGCTCCTACGAGCAGTACTTC. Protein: CASSEEAGDSSYEQYF.

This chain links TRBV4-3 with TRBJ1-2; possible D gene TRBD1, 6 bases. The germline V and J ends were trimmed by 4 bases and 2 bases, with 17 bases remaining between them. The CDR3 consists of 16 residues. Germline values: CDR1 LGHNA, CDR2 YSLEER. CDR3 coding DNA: TGCGCCAGCAGCCTCACCAGAACAGGGATCAACTATGGCTACACCTTC. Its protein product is CASSLTRTGINYGYTF.

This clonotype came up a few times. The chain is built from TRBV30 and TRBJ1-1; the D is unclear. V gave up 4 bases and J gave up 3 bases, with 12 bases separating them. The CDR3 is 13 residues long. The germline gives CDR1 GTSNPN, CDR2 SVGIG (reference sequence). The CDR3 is CAWNRVLYTEAFF. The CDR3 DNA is TGTGCCTGGAACCGGGTTCTGTACACTGAAGCTTTCTTT.

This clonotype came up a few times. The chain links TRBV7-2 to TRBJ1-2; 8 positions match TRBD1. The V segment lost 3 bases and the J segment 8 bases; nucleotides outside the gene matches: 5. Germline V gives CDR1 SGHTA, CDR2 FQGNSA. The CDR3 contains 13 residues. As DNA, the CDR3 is TGTGCCAGCAGCTTTCAGGGGGCGCAGGGCTACACCTTC. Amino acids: CASSFQGAQGYTF. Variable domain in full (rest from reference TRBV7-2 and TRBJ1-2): GAGVSQSPSNKVTEKGKDVELRCDPISGHTALYWYRQSLGQGLEFLIYFQGNSAPDKSGLPSDRFSAERTGGSVSTLTIQRTQQEDSAVYLCASSFQGAQGYTFGSGTRLTVV.

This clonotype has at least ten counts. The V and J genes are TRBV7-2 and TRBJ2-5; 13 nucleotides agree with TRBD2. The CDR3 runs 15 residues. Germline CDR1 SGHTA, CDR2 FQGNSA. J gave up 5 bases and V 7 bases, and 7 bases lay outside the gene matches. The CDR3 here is CASKWTSGSLETQYF. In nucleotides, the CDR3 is TGTGCCAGCAAGTGGACTAGCGGGAGCTTGGAGACCCAGTACTTC.

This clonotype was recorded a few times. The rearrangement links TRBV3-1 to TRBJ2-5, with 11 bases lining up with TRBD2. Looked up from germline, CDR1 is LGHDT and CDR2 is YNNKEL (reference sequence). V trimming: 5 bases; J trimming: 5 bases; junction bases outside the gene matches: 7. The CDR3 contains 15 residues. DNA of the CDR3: TGTGCCAGCAGCACGCTAGCGGGGGGCGGGGAGACCCAGTACTTC. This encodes CASSTLAGGGETQYF.

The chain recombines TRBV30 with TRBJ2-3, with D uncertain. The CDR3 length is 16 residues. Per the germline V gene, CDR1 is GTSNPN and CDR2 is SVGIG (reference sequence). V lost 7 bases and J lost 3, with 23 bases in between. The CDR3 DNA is TGTGCCTCGATATTACGTTCGGGCCCCGCTACAGATACGCAGTATTTT. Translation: CASILRSGPATDTQYF.

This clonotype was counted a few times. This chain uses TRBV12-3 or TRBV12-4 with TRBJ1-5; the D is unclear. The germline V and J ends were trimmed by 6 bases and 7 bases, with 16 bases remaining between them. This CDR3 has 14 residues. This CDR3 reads CASSPHRFPQPQHF. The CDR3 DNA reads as TGTGCCAGCAGCCCCCACAGATTTCCCCAGCCCCAGCATTTT.

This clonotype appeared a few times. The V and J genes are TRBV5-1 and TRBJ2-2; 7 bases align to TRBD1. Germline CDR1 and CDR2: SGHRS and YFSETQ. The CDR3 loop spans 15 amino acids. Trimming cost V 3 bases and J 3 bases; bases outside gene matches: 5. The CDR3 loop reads CASSSGTVDTGELFF. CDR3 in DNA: TGCGCCAGCAGCTCCGGGACAGTCGACACCGGGGAGCTGTTTTTT.

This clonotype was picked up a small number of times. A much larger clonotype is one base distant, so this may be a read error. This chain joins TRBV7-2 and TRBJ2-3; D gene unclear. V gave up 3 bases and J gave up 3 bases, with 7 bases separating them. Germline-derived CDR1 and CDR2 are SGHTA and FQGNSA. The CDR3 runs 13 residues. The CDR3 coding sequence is TGTGCCAGCAGCTTTAGTGGTACAGATACGCAGTATTTT. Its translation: CASSFSGTDTQYF.

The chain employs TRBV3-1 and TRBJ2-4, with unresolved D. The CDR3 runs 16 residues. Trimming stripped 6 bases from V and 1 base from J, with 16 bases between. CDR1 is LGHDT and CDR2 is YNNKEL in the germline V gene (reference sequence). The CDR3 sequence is CASSSKGMGAKNIQYF. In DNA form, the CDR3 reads TGTGCCAGCAGTTCCAAGGGCATGGGGGCCAAAAACATTCAGTACTTC. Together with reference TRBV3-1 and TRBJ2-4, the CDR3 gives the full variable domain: DTAVSQTPKYLVTQMGNDKSIKCEQNLGHDTMYWYKQDSKKFLKIMFSYNNKELIINETVPNRFSPKSPDKAHLNLHINSLELGDSAVYFCASSSKGMGAKNIQYFGAGTRLSVL.